The sequence of this T cell receptor beta chain was determined in a study of shared clonotypes between healthy human individuals. Recent vaccinations or acute infections were absent in the healthy HIV-negative adult donors. Sequencing was at deep level. Several immunoSEQ plates received, in even portions, the genomic DNA of each subset. In the original workflow: For the immunoSEQ data, sequences were junction-only without quality scores, so filtering differed. Method: immunoSEQ multiplex PCR; TCRdb's copy keeps in-frame clones and lacks some. That table furnishes V, J and clone size, whereas the DNA furnished D and trimming. The sample yields fewer than 550,000 clones, around 79% seen once. The V segment lost 6 bases and the J segment 7 bases; nucleotides outside the gene matches: 10. The CDR3 is 15 amino acids. Germline V gene data show CDR1 as KGHSH and CDR2 as LQKENI.

This sequence was found in a woman aged 40-49 years in good health. Some clones in this sample may be carry-over from other donors' samples. The chain uses TRBV18 and TRBJ2-5, with 11 bases aligning to TRBD1. The sequenced sample consisted of PBMCs. CDR3 residues: CASSPAGQGGRTQYF. DNA of the CDR3: TGTGCCAGCTCCCCGGCGGGACAGGGGGGAAGGACCCAGTACTTC.